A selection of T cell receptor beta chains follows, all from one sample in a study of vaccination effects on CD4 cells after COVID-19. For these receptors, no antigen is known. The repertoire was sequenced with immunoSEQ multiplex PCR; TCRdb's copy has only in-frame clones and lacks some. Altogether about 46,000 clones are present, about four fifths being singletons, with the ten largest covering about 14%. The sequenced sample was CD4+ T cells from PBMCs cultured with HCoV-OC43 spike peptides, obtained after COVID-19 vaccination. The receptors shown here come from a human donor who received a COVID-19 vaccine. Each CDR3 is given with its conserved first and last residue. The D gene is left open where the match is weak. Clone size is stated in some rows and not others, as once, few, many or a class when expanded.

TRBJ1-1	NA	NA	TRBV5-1	TGCGCCAGCAGCTTGGAGGGCGGGTTGACTGAAGCTTTCTTT	CASSLEGGLTEAFF
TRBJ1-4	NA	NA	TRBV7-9	TGTGCCAGCAAGCTGGGGGCGGATGAAAAACTGTTTTTT	CASKLGADEKLFF
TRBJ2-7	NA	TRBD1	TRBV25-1	TGTGCCAGCAGTCCCGGGACAGGTAACTCCTACGAGCAGTACTTC	CASSPGTGNSYEQYF
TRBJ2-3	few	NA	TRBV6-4	TGTGCCAGCAGTGTTGGTAGGACAGATACGCAGTATTTT	CASSVGRTDTQYF
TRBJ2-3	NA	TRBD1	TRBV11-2	TGTGCCAGCAACAGAGGACAGGGATCCGATACGCAGTATTTT	CASNRGQGSDTQYF
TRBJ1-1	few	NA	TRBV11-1	TGTGCCAGCAGCCCAACCTCAGGGGCCGTGAACACTGAAGCTTTCTTT	CASSPTSGAVNTEAFF
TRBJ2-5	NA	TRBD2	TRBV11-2	TGTGCCAGCACCACACGGGGGGAACAAGAGACCCAGTACTTC	CASTTRGEQETQYF
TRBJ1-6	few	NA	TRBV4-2	TGTGCCAGCAGCCGGATGGGGGATTCACCCCTCCACTTT	CASSRMGDSPLHF
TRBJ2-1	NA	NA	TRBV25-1	TGTGCCAGCAGTTGGGCGGGCCGAGGGTACAATGAGCAGTTCTTC	CASSWAGRGYNEQFF
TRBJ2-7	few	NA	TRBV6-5	TGTGCCAGCAGTACAGGGCCTACCTACGAGCAGTACTTC	CASSTGPTYEQYF
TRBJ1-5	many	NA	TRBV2	TGTGCCAGCAGTGAAGGGGGACCCCAGCATTTT	CASSEGGPQHF
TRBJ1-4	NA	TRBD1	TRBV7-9	TGTGCCAGCAGCAGAGACAGGGGTCGACTTGGGGAAAAACTGTTTTTT	CASSRDRGRLGEKLFF
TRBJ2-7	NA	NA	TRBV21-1	TGTGCCAGCAGCAAGGGACAGATCTACGAGCAGTACTTC	CASSKGQIYEQYF
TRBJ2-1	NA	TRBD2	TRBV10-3	TGTGCCACTACGCCGGGACTAGCGGGGAACAATGAGCAGTTCTTC	CATTPGLAGNNEQFF
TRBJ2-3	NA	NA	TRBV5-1	TGCGCCAGCAGCTGGCAAGACAGCACAGATACGCAGTATTTT	CASSWQDSTDTQYF
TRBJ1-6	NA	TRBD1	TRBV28	TGTGCCAGCAGTTTGGGACAGGGGCGAAATTCACCCCTCCACTTT	CASSLGQGRNSPLHF
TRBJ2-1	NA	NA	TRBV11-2	TGTGCCAGCAGCCGATTGAGGCGGCAGTTCTTC	CASSRLRRQFF
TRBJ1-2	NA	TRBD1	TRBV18	TGTGCCAGCTCACCACTCGGACAGGGGGCTTATGGCTACACCTTC	CASSPLGQGAYGYTF
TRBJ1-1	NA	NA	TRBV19	TGTGCCAGTAGACCGTTGGTTATGAACACTGAAGCTTTCTTT	CASRPLVMNTEAFF
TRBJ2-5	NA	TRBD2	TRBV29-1	TGCAGCGTAAGACTAGCGGGGGGCAGGGAGACCCAGTACTTC	CSVRLAGGRETQYF
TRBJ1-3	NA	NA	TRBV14	TGTGCCAGCAGCCAAGCGGGAAATTTTGGAAACACCATATATTTT	CASSQAGNFGNTIYF
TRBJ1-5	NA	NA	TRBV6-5	TGTGCCAGCAGTTACTGGCACCCGACCCAGCATTTT	CASSYWHPTQHF
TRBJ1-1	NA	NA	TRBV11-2	TGTGCCAGCAGCTTAGATAGGACAGCATCTGAAGCTTTCTTT	CASSLDRTASEAFF
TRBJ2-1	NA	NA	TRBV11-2	TGTGCCAGCAGCTTAGACGACGGCGACTCAACCAAGCAGTTCTTC	CASSLDDGDSTKQFF
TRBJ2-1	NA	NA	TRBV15	TGTGCCACCAGCAGAGAGAGTAGCGGATTCTCCTACAATGAGCAGTTCTTC	CATSRESSGFSYNEQFF
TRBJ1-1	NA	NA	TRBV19	TGTGCCAGTAGTCCGACAGGTATGAACACTGAAGCTTTCTTT	CASSPTGMNTEAFF
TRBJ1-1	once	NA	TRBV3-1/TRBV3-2	TGTGCCAGCAGCTTGGCGGGGGGGAACACTGAAGCTTTCTTT	CASSLAGGNTEAFF
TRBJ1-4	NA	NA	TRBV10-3	TGTGCCATCAGTGAACAAATGGTGTTCGTTCTGAATGAAAAACTGTTTTTT	CAISEQMVFVLNEKLFF
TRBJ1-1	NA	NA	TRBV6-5	TGTGCCAGCAGTTATCTTATGACCACTGAAGCTTTCTTT	CASSYLMTTEAFF
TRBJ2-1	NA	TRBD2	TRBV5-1	TGCGCCAGCAGCTCAAACCCCCGGAGCGGGGGGTTATTTAACAATGAGCAGTTCTTC	CASSSNPRSGGLFNNEQFF
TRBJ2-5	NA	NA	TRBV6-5	TGTGCCAGCAGGACGCATGGCCAAGAGACCCAGTACTTC	CASRTHGQETQYF
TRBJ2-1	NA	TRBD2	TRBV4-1	TGCGCCAGCAGCCCTGCCAACCTCGGCGGGAGGGCCGGCAATGAGCAGTTCTTC	CASSPANLGGRAGNEQFF
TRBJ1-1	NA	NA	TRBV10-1	TGCGCCAGCAGTGTCCAGGGTTGGAGAGAAGCTTTCTTT	CASSVQGWREAFF
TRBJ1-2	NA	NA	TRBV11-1	TGTGCCAGCAGCTCCGGGACAACCACATATGGCTACACCTTC	CASSSGTTTYGYTF
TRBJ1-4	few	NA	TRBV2	TGTGCCAGCAGTGACTGGATGGGGCGCGGTGAAAAACTGTTTTTT	CASSDWMGRGEKLFF